This T cell receptor beta chain was documented in a study of blood T cells in healthy people across ages. Study-wide points: Without sorted subsets, naive and antigen-experienced compartments could not be conclusively compared.

Drawing of peripheral blood yielded roughly 9.8 milliliters from each donor. Together with a sample-barcoded 5' primer, a J-beta primer mix was included in a second PCR lasting about 7 to 11 cycles. TCRdb itself ran the 5' RACE reads through MiXCR, one entry per CDR3 protein. Counted here are about 810,000 distinct CDR3 sequences, about 36% occurring once; the ten biggest clones make up approximately 12%. Remarks on this clonotype: The target antigen is unknown.

The V end lost 3 bases, the J end lost 3 bases, and 9 bases lay between the germline ends. The germline V gene encodes CDR1 MNHEY and CDR2 SMNVEV (reference sequence). CDR3 length equals 13 residues. The clonotype comes from a man aged 18 to 35 in good health. Sequenced material: blood. V is TRBV27 and J is TRBJ2-7; D uncertain. CDR3 loop: CASSFAKDYEQYF. CDR3 nucleotides: TGTGCCAGCAGTTTCGCGAAGGACTACGAGCAGTACTTC.